The 14 T cell receptor beta chains listed next were all sequenced from one sample in a study of shared clonotypes between healthy human individuals. TCRdb keeps only in-frame clones here, not all; method: immunoSEQ multiplex PCR. The sample consists of 2 million or so clones, 95% of them appearing once. The sample was naive CD4+ T cells sorted from blood. Subset noted: CD45RA+ positively selected. The receptors come from a man aged 18-30 years in good health.

V is TRBV28 and J is TRBJ1-1; TRBD1 aligns across 11 bases. J gave up 8 bases and V 6 bases, and 5 bases lay outside the gene matches. The CDR3 runs 13 residues. Germline V gene data show CDR1 as MDHEN and CDR2 as SYDVKM. The CDR3 is CASRRGQGEEAFF. The CDR3 nucleotides are TGTGCCAGCAGAAGGGGACAGGGGGAAGAAGCTTTCTTT.

Only a few counts were recorded for this clone. V gene TRBV29-1 combines with J gene TRBJ2-5; D uncertain. CDR3 length: 12 residues. Germline values: CDR1 SQVTM, CDR2 ANQGSEA. V was cut by 3 bases and J by 2 bases, with 7 bases left in between. The CDR3 is CSVDARQETQYF. CDR3 coding DNA: TGCAGCGTTGACGCCAGACAAGAGACCCAGTACTTC. The full variable domain, rest sourced from reference TRBV29-1 and TRBJ2-5, is SAVISQKPSRDICQRGTSLTIQCQVDSQVTMMFWYRQQPGQSLTLIATANQGSEATYESGFVIDKFPISRPNLTFSTLTVSNMSPEDSSIYLCSVDARQETQYFGPGTRLLVL.

This chain links TRBV30 with TRBJ2-7; no reliable D call. Per the germline V gene, CDR1 is GTSNPN and CDR2 is SVGIG (reference sequence). The CDR3 contains 15 residues. Trimming removed 2 bases from V and 0 bases from J, with 14 bases in between. The DNA of the CDR3 is TGTGCCTGGAGTCCCTCCCTCCGGCCCTCCTACGAGCAGTACTTC. Amino acid sequence: CAWSPSLRPSYEQYF. The variable domain in full, with the rest retrieved from reference TRBV30 and TRBJ2-7, is SQTIHQWPATLVQPVGSPLSLECTVEGTSNPNLYWYRQAAGRGLQLLFYSVGIGQISSEVPQNLSASRPQDRQFILSSKKLLLSDSGFYLCAWSPSLRPSYEQYFGPGTRLTVT.

The chain uses TRBV19 and TRBJ1-2; TRBD1 matches 8 bases. The CDR3 spans 15 residues. Germline-derived CDR1 and CDR2 are LNHDA and SQIVND (reference sequence). Trimming took 6 bases from V and 8 from J; bases not matched to a gene: 14. The CDR3 reads CASSHHLGTGDGYTF. For the CDR3, the DNA is TGTGCCAGTAGCCATCACCTCGGGACAGGCGACGGCTACACCTTC.

The chain combines TRBV28 with TRBJ1-3; D is unclear. The CDR3 has 11 amino acids. V was shortened by 6 bases and J by 6 bases, with 6 bases between the two germline ends. From germline, CDR1 is MDHEN and CDR2 SYDVKM. The CDR3 is CASSASNTIYF. The CDR3, as DNA: TGTGCCAGCAGCGCCTCAAACACCATATATTTT.

There are many counts of this clone. The same CDR3 arises from other DNA sequences in this sample as well. The rearrangement joins TRBV28 to TRBJ1-1, with a weak D call TRBD1 (5 bases). Germline CDR1 and CDR2: MDHEN and SYDVKM. V was cut by 5 bases and J by 2 bases, with 12 bases left in between. The length of the CDR3 is 14 residues. CDR3 in DNA: TGTGCCAGCAGTCCTCAGGGACGAAACACTGAAGCTTTCTTT. Translation gives CASSPQGRNTEAFF.

This chain's CDR3 is CASRLAMGTGELFF. CDR3 in DNA: TGTGCCAGCAGACTAGCGATGGGTACCGGGGAGCTGTTTTTT. The chain recombines TRBV6-1 with TRBJ2-2; 7 nucleotides line up with TRBD2. After removal of 6 bases from V and 5 bases from J, the junction contained 6 bases not matched to a gene. This CDR3 spans 14 amino acids. Germline V lookup: CDR1 MNHNS, CDR2 SASEGT.

V and J are TRBV7-2 and TRBJ1-1; maybe TRBD1 (5 bases). Germline V gene sequence: CDR1 SGHTA, CDR2 FQGNSA. The V end lost 4 bases, the J end lost 7 bases, and 16 bases lay between the germline ends. The length of the CDR3 is 14 residues. DNA for the CDR3: TGTGCCAGCAGCTCGCGGAGGGGAAGGGTTGAAGCTTTCTTT. It yields the protein CASSSRRGRVEAFF.

The chain couples TRBV6-1 to TRBJ1-2, with unresolved D. Germline assignment: CDR1 MNHNS and CDR2 SASEGT. V dropped 7 bases and J dropped 2 bases, with 14 bases sitting between them. CDR3 size: 14 residues. CDR3 coding DNA: TGTGCCAGCACTCCGGGCGGGGAGAACTATGGCTACACCTTC. It yields the protein CASTPGGENYGYTF.

The V and J genes are TRBV6-5 and TRBJ2-2; 11 nucleotides line up with TRBD2. Germline assignment: CDR1 MNHEY and CDR2 SVGAGI. The CDR3 runs to 15 residues. V was pared by 6 bases and J by 4 bases, with 4 bases of the junction left unmatched. The CDR3 protein is CASSHGTSGTGELFF. The CDR3 nucleotides are TGTGCCAGCAGCCACGGGACTAGCGGCACCGGGGAGCTGTTTTTT.

The V gene is TRBV4-1, the J gene TRBJ1-2; 9 nucleotides line up with TRBD1. V lost 2 bases to trimming and J lost 3 bases; unmatched junction nucleotides: 16. Germline V gives CDR1 MGHRA, CDR2 YSYEKL. The CDR3 runs 19 residues. CDR3 DNA sequence: TGCGCCAGCAGCCAACCGGGACAGGGCTTTCGACGCTCGTACTATGGCTACACCTTC. This gives the protein CASSQPGQGFRRSYYGYTF.

The genes are TRBV7-8 and TRBJ2-7, with 8 bases fitting TRBD1. This CDR3 is 14 amino acids long. Germline CDR1 reads SGHVS; CDR2 reads FQNEAQ. Losses at the gene ends were 6 bases for V and 1 base for J; bases not matched to a gene: 5. CDR3 bases: TGTGCCAGCAGTGGACAGGGCCCTTCCTACGAGCAGTACTTC. This codes for CASSGQGPSYEQYF.

The rearrangement links TRBV5-1 to TRBJ2-2; 9 nucleotides match TRBD1. Trimming removed 4 bases from V and 1 base from J; junction bases left unmatched: 5. The CDR3 contains 16 residues. Germline V gives CDR1 SGHRS, CDR2 YFSETQ. CDR3 coding DNA: TGCGCCAGCAGCCAAGGACAGGGGAAGAACACCGGGGAGCTGTTTTTT. Its translation: CASSQGQGKNTGELFF.

The rearrangement links TRBV21-1 to TRBJ2-7. TRBV21-1 is noted as a pseudogene. This CDR3 has 14 residues. The CDR3 DNA reads TGTGCCAGCAGGAGGGACGGGAAAAACTACGAGCAGTACTTC. This gives the protein CASRRDGKNYEQYF.